Each of the 4 T cell receptor beta chains below was sequenced from the same sample in a study of cytomegalovirus exposure and HLA in healthy donors. The study ran its PCR with 60 Vbeta and 13 Jbeta primers. Assay: immunoSEQ multiplex PCR; the TCRdb copy retains only in-frame clones and omits some. The repertoire holds 150,000 to 200,000 clones, with around 82% as singletons. Sample: PBMCs. The origin of the receptors is a boy aged 2 to 10 in good health and CMV-seronegative.

This rearrangement joins TRBV4-1 to TRBJ2-7, with 7 bases identical to TRBD1. Per germline, CDR1 MGHRA and CDR2 YSYEKL. Trimming cost V 4 bases and J 6 bases; bases outside gene matches: 9. The CDR3 has 14 amino acids. The chain's CDR3 is CASSPTTGTGEQYF. The CDR3 DNA reads as TGCGCCAGCAGCCCCACGACAGGGACGGGCGAGCAGTACTTC.

This chain uses TRBV6-5 with TRBJ2-5; 9 bases align to TRBD1. The J call may be wrong; the DNA end is better matched by TRBJ2-7. Germline V gene sequence: CDR1 MNHEY, CDR2 SVGAGI. CDR3 length equals 16 residues. CDR3 protein: CASSYGGQGGLYEQYF. The CDR3 DNA follows: TGTGCCAGCAGTTACGGGGGACAGGGAGGTTTATACGAGCAGTACTTC.

The gene calls are TRBV2 and TRBJ2-3; weak D call: TRBD1 (5 bases). This CDR3 spans 14 amino acids. Germline CDR1 SNHLY, CDR2 FYNNEI. The V end was cut by 2 bases, the J end by 3 bases, with 9 bases between. The CDR3 loop reads CASSEQGRTDTQYF. CDR3 nucleotide sequence: TGTGCCAGCAGTGAACAGGGTCGGACAGATACGCAGTATTTT.

The V call is TRBV11-2, the J call TRBJ2-3, with TRBD2 as a possible D gene (6 bases). This CDR3 is built from 16 residues. Germline V gene lookup returns CDR1 SGHAT and CDR2 FQNNGV. Trimming took 7 bases from V and 0 from J, leaving 17 bases between them. The CDR3 region is CASTGTAGTSTDTQYF. The CDR3, as DNA: TGTGCCAGCACCGGAACAGCGGGCACTAGCACAGATACGCAGTATTTT.